This T cell receptor (beta chain) came from a study of blood T cell repertoires in COVID-19. Across about 22 US areas, participants ranged in age from about 18 to 90 years. Participant-reported clinical history was the basis for cohort assignment. The CDR3 loop spans 13 amino acids. V was pared by 4 bases and J by 7 bases, with 13 bases between. CDR1 is WSHSY and CDR2 is SAAADI in the germline V gene. As handled by the study authors: Counts of nucleated cells, estimated from reference gene primer amplification, were obtained. Profiling relied on immunoSEQ multiplex PCR, and the TCRdb table lists in-frame clones only, not all of them. The V and J calls and the clone size are those of that table, but D and trimming were determined from the DNA. The sample carries 200,000 to 250,000 clones, roughly 85% recorded once.

The receptor comes from a woman between 50 and 59 years old who had been exposed to COVID-19. The J gene is TRBJ1-1, the V gene TRBV10-2, with a tentative D call TRBD1 (5 bases). Sequenced: PBMCs or T cells enriched from blood (not recorded which). The CDR3 protein is CASSGQGRSEAFF. The CDR3 bases are TGCGCCAGCAGTGGCCAGGGTAGGAGTGAAGCTTTCTTT.